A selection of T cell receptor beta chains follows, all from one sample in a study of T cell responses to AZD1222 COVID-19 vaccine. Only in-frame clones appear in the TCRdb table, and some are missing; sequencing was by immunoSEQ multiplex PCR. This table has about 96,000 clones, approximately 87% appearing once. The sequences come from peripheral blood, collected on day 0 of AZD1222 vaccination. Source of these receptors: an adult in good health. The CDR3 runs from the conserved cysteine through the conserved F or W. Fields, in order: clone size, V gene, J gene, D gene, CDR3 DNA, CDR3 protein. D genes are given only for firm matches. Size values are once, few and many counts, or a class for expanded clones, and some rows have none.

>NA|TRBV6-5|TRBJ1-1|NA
TGTGCCAGCAGTTCAAGGAGCCACACTGAAGCTTTCTTT
CASSSRSHTEAFF
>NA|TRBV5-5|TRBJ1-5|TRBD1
TGTGCCAGCAGCTCATCAACAGGGGCCCGTCAGCCCCAGCATTTT
CASSSSTGARQPQHF
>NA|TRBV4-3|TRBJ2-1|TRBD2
TGCGCCAGCAGCCCCGGCGGGAGGAGCTCCTACAATGAGCAGTTCTTC
CASSPGGRSSYNEQFF
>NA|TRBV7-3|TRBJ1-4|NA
TGTGCCAGCAGCCCGACGGGGGGCCGGGGGAATGAAAAACTGTTTTTT
CASSPTGGRGNEKLFF
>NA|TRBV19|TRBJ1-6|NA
TGTGCCAGTAATGAGCGAGGAAATTCACCCCTCCACTTT
CASNERGNSPLHF
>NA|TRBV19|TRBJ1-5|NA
TGTGCCAGTAGTATAGAAGGGATGAGCAATCAGCCCCAGCATTTT
CASSIEGMSNQPQHF
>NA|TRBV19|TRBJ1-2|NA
TGTGCCAGTAGTATAGGAGGGGAATATGGCTACACCTTC
CASSIGGEYGYTF
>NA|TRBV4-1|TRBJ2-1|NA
TGCGCCAGCAGCCAAGGCCGGGCCAGGGCCAATGAGCAGTTCTTC
CASSQGRARANEQFF
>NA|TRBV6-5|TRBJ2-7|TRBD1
TGTGCCAGCAGTTACTCACCCCCGACAGGGGTCGAGCAGTACTTC
CASSYSPPTGVEQYF
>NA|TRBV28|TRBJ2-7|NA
TGTGCCAGCAGACCTCTCGGACGGACGTCCCTCGAGCAGTACTTC
CASRPLGRTSLEQYF
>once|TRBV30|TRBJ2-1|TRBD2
TGTGCCTGGGGGACTAGCGGGAGTATGTACAATGAGCAGTTCTTC
CAWGTSGSMYNEQFF
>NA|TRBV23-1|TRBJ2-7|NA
TGCGCCACCACACCAGTGGTCGGACGGGTGGATCCACCCTACGAGCAGTACTTC
CATTPVVGRVDPPYEQYF
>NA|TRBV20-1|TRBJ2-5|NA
TGCAGTATGATTGGGGAGACCCAGTACTTC
CSMIGETQYF
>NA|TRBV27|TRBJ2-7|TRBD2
TGTGCCAGCAGTTTTGCGGGGACTAGCGGCAGATACGAGCAGTACTTC
CASSFAGTSGRYEQYF
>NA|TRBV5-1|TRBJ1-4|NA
TGCGCCAGCAGCCGGGGACCGAAAAATGAAAAACTGTTTTTT
CASSRGPKNEKLFF
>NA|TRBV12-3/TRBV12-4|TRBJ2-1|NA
TGTGCCAGCAGCCGGAGGGGCAATGAGCAGTTCTTC
CASSRRGNEQFF
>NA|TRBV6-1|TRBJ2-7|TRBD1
TGTGCCAGCAGGGAGACAGGGGCCTACGAGCAGTACTTC
CASRETGAYEQYF
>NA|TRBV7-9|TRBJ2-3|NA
TGTGCCAGCAGCTCCGGACAGCTTAGTTCAGTTGGAGATACGCAGTATTTT
CASSSGQLSSVGDTQYF
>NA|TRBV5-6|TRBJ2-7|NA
TGTGCCAGCAGCGTACGAACAGGATACTCCTACGAGCAGTACTTC
CASSVRTGYSYEQYF
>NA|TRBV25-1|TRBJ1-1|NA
TGTGCCAGCAGCATGCGGCCAGGGGACCCGAACACTGAAGCTTTCTTT
CASSMRPGDPNTEAFF
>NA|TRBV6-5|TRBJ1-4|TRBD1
TGTGCCATAGGCCAGGGGGTTGAAAAACTGTTTTTT
CAIGQGVEKLFF
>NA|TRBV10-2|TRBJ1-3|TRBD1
TGCGCCAGCAGTCCGAGGACAGGGTTGGCCGGAAACACCATATATTTT
CASSPRTGLAGNTIYF
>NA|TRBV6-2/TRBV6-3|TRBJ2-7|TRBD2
TGTGCCAGCAGTTTACTAGCGGGAAAAGACGAGCAGTACTTC
CASSLLAGKDEQYF
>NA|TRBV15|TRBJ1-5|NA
TGTGCCACCAGCAGAGATCGGGCCGCTAGCCACGGGCCCCAGCATTTT
CATSRDRAASHGPQHF